The present TCR beta chain was sequenced within a study of T cell responses to AZD1222 COVID-19 vaccine. Study as a whole: Whether given at about 4 or about 12 weeks, second doses were pooled.

Study observations and caveats: The study sampled repertoires only after the peak T cell response. Baseline serology detected seropositivity in only six or seven AZD1222 recipients.

This table comes from immunoSEQ multiplex PCR, and its TCRdb copy is limited to in-frame clones, with some not included. The sample carries approximately 160,000 clones, less than 95% recorded once. As concerns this clone: Its specificity is unknown.

The CDR3 is made up of 16 amino acids. Per the germline V gene, CDR1 is SGHNT and CDR2 is YENEEA. V was cut by 0 bases and J by 3 bases, with 14 bases left in between. The TCR was taken from an adult in good health. The chain uses TRBV11-3 and TRBJ1-1; the D gene is possibly TRBD1 (5 bases). Sequencing was performed on peripheral blood, taken on day 0 of AZD1222 vaccination. The CDR3 loop is CASSLDGRGGDTEAFF. CDR3 bases: TGTGCCAGCAGCTTAGATGGTAGGGGCGGCGACACTGAAGCTTTCTTT.